This T cell receptor beta chain was identified in a study of tumor and adjacent non-tumor tissue in lung cancer. Overall study: The cohort had under 15 adenocarcinoma, 2 squamous cell and 1 small cell patients.

Regarding the study as a whole: Patients with more diverse tumor TCRs had worse survival. Tumor tissue had significantly higher TCR diversity than normal lung. Normal lung showed higher cumulative top 100 clone frequency than tumor.

The template was RNA from unsorted bulk tissue. This CDR3 comprises 14 residues. Germline CDR1 DFQATT, CDR2 SNEGSKA (reference sequence). Trimming shortened V by 4 bases and J by 6 bases, and 17 bases separated the two germline ends. This clonotype has at least ten counts. Its target is unknown. The library came from three nested PCR rounds adapted from ARM-PCR protocols. From the multiplex PCR reads, TCRdb called clonotypes with MiXCR, one entry per CDR3 protein. The data show more than 90,000 distinct CDR3 sequences, approximately 70% seen once. This receptor was taken from a man in his 60s with non-small cell lung cancer. This chain joins TRBV20-1 and TRBJ2-3; D unclear. The source material was lung tumor tissue. In DNA, the CDR3 is TGCAGTGCTAACGTTGGCTCCCCTGGGGATACGCAGTATTTT. It yields the protein CSANVGSPGDTQYF.